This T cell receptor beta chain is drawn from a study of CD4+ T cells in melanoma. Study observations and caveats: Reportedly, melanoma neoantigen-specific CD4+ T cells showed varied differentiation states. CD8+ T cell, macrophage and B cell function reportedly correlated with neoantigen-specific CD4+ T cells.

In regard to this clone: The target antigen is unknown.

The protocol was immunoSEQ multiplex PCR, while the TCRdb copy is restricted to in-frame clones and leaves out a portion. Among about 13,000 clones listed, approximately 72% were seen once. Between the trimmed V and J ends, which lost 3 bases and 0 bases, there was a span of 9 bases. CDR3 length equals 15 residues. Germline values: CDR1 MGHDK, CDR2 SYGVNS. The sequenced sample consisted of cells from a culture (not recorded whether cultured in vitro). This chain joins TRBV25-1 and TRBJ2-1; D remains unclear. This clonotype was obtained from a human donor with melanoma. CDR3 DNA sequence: TGTGCCAGCAGTGAGAGGATCGGCTCCTACAATGAGCAGTTCTTC. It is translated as CASSERIGSYNEQFF. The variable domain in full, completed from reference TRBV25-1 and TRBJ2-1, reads EADIYQTPRYLVIGTGKKITLECSQTMGHDKMYWYQQDPGMELHLIHYSYGVNSTEKGDLSSESTVSRIRTEHFPLTLESARPSHTSQYLCASSERIGSYNEQFFGPGTRLTVL.